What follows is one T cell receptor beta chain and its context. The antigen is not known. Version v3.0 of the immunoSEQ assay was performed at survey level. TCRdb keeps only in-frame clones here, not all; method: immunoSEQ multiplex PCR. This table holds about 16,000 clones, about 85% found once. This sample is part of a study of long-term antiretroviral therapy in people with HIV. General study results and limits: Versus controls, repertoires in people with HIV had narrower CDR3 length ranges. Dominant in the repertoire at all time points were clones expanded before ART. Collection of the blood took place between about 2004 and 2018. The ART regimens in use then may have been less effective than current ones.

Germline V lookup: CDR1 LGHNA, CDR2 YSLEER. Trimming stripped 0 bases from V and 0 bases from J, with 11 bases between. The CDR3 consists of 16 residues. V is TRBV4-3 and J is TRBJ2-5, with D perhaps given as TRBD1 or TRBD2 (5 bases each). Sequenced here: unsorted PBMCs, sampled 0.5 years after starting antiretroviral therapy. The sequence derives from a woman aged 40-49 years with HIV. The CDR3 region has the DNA TGCGCCAGCAGCCAAGACACCTCGGGACACCAAGAGACCCAGTACTTC. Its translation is CASSQDTSGHQETQYF.